The present T cell receptor beta chain was sequenced within a study of tumor-infiltrating lymphocytes in oesophageal squamous cell carcinoma. The CDR3 spans 17 residues, counting both ends. Germline V lookup: CDR1 SGHTA, CDR2 FQGNSA. TCRdb ran MiXCR on the PCR reads and lists one entry per CDR3 protein. Seen here are just under 20,000 distinct CDR3 sequences, roughly two fifths observed once, and the top ten hold 13%. On this clonotype: The conserved closing phenylalanine or tryptophan is absent in this CDR3, likely reflecting a read error. Because the CDR3's place on the DNA is in doubt, the DNA is left out and the CDR3 is given as listed by TCRdb.

The sequencing sample was made of normal esophageal tissue next to the tumor. This TCR derives from a male donor with esophageal squamous cell carcinoma. The gene calls are TRBV7-2 and TRBJ2-3; the table's D call, TRBD1, has no DNA check behind it. CDR3 sequence: CASSFSENRVGEQYFGS.